This T cell receptor (beta chain) was sequenced during a study of blood T cell repertoires in COVID-19. Study summary: T cells, B-cell-depleted T cells, or PBMCs supplied cDNA or gDNA.

The CDR3 consists of 17 residues. Unmatched junction bases numbered 6, after V lost 1 base and J lost 3 bases. CDR1 and CDR2 from the germline V gene are LNHDA and SQIVND (reference sequence). Residents of about 25 US areas, aged roughly 18 to 95 years, made up the participants. Per the study methods: Estimates of nucleated cell counts were drawn from the amplification of reference gene primers. TCRdb's copy holds only in-frame clones and misses some; the assay was immunoSEQ multiplex PCR. V, J and clone size reflect that table, while D and trimming were determined from the DNA. The sample has more than 200,000 clones; around 87% are singletons.

V and J are TRBV19 and TRBJ2-6; the match to TRBD1 covers 7 bases. Sequencing was carried out using PBMCs or T cells enriched from blood (not recorded which). The clonotype originates from a woman in her 30s with acute COVID-19. The DNA for the CDR3 is TGTGCCAGTAGTATAGCAGGGGGTATTGTTGGGGCCAACGTCCTGACTTTC. The encoded protein is CASSIAGGIVGANVLTF.